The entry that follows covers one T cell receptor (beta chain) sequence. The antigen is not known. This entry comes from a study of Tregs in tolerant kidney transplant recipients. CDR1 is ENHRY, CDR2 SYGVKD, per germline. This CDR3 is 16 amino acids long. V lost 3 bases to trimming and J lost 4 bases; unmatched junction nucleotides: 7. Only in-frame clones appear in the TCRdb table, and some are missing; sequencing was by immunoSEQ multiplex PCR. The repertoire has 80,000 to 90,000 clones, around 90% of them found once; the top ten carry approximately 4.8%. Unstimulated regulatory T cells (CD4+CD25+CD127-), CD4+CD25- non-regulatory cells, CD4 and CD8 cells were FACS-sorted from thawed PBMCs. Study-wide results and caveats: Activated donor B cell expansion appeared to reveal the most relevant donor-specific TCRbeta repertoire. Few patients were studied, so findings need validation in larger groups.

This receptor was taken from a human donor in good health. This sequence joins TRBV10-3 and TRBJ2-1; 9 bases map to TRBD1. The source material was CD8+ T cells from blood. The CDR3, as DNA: TGTGCCATCAGTGATCCCGGGACAGGGTATTACAATGAGCAGTTCTTC. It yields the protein CAISDPGTGYYNEQFF.